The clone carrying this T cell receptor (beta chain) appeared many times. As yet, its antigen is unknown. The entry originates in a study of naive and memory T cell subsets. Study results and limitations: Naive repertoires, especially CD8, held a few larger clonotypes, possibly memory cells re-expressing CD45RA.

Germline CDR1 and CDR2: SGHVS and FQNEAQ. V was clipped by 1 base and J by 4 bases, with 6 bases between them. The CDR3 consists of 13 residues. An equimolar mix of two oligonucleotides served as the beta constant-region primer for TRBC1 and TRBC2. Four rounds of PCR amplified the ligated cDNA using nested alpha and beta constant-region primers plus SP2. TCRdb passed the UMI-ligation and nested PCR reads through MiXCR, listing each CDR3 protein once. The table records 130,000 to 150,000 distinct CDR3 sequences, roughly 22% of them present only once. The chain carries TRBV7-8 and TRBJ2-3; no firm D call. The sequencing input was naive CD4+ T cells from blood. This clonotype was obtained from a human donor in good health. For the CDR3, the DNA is TGTGCCAGCAGCTTAGTGTGGGCAGATACGCAGTATTTT. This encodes CASSLVWADTQYF.